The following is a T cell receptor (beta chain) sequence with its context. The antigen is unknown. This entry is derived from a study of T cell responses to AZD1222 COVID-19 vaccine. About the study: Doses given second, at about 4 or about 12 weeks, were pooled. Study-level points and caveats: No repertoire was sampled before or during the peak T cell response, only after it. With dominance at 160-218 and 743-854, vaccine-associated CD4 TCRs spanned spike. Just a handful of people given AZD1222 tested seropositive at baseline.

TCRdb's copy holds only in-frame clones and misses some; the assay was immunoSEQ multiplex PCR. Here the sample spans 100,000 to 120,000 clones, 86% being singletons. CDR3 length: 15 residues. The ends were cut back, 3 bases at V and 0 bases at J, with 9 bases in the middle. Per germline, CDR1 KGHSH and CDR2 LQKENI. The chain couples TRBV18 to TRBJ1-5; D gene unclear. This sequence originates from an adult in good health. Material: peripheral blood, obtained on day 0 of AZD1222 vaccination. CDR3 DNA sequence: TGTGCCAGCTCACCTTCCGCTGATAGCAATCAGCCCCAGCATTTT. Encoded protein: CASSPSADSNQPQHF.